This is a list of T cell receptor beta chains from one sample in a study of blood T cell repertoires in COVID-19. TCRdb's copy holds only in-frame clones and misses some; the assay was immunoSEQ multiplex PCR. The sample consists of over 350,000 clones, 75% to 90% of them appearing once. The sample was peripheral blood. The receptors were gathered from a woman under 40 with active or convalescent COVID-19. CDR3s include the opening cysteine and the closing phenylalanine or tryptophan. D genes are given only for firm matches. Size tells how often a clone was seen (once, few, many) or the class of an expanded clone, and some rows leave it out.

V	D	J	length	size	CDR3	DNA
TRBV5-1	TRBD1	TRBJ1-1	15	-	CASSPGEGAATEAFF	TGCGCCAGCAGCCCCGGAGAGGGGGCGGCCACTGAAGCTTTCTTT
TRBV25-1	-	TRBJ2-7	15	once	CASSGTFGQGFEQYF	TGTGCCAGCAGTGGAACCTTTGGCCAGGGCTTCGAGCAGTACTTC
TRBV29-1	-	TRBJ1-1	10	-	CSVVTVEAFF	TGCAGCGTTGTAACGGTCGAAGCTTTCTTT
TRBV19	-	TRBJ1-5	16	-	CASSIHNYGSNQPQHF	TGTGCCAGTAGTATACACAACTATGGGAGCAATCAGCCCCAGCATTTT
TRBV20-1	-	TRBJ2-1	11	-	CSGGLGNEQFF	TGCAGTGGGGGCCTCGGGAATGAGCAGTTCTTC
TRBV6-4	TRBD2	TRBJ2-1	15	once	CASSPTSGGVSEQFF	TGTGCCAGCAGCCCGACTAGCGGGGGGGTTTCCGAGCAGTTCTTC
TRBV24-1	-	TRBJ1-2	17	-	CATSDLYRPVPNYGYTF	TGTGCCACCAGTGATTTGTACAGGCCAGTCCCTAACTATGGCTACACCTTC
TRBV19	-	TRBJ2-3	13	-	CASSEGSTDTQYF	TGTGCCAGTAGCGAGGGTAGCACAGATACGCAGTATTTT
TRBV19	-	TRBJ2-2	16	-	CASRMDHRDKVGELFF	TGTGCCAGTAGAATGGACCACAGGGATAAGGTCGGGGAGCTGTTTTTT
TRBV27	TRBD2	TRBJ2-1	17	-	CASSSTGLAGVPSEQFF	TGTGCCAGCAGTTCCACCGGACTAGCGGGAGTCCCCAGTGAGCAGTTCTTC
TRBV3-1/TRBV3-2	-	TRBJ1-3	15	-	CASSQDSYLGNTIYF	TGTGCCAGCAGCCAGGACTCCTACCTCGGAAACACCATATATTTT
TRBV4-2	TRBD2	TRBJ2-3	17	-	CASSQGIAGGNTDTQYF	TGTGCCAGCAGCCAAGGTATAGCGGGAGGGAACACAGATACGCAGTATTTT
TRBV5-1	TRBD2	TRBJ2-1	14	-	CASAGSGGFNEQFF	TGCGCCAGCGCGGGTAGCGGGGGGTTCAATGAGCAGTTCTTC
TRBV7-9	-	TRBJ1-1	14	-	CASSLSYSNTEAFF	TGTGCCAGCAGCTTATCTTATTCGAACACTGAAGCTTTCTTT
TRBV9	-	TRBJ2-3	14	-	CASSAGVASDTQYF	TGTGCCAGCAGCGCGGGAGTGGCGAGCGATACGCAGTATTTT
TRBV7-2	-	TRBJ1-1	14	-	CASSPRDSNTEAFF	TGTGCCAGCAGCCCCAGAGACAGCAACACTGAAGCTTTCTTT
TRBV27	TRBD2	TRBJ2-3	15	once	CASSFASGISDTQYF	TGTGCCAGCAGTTTTGCTAGCGGGATATCAGATACGCAGTATTTT
TRBV2	-	TRBJ2-5	15	-	CASIFGGLVQETQYF	TGTGCCAGCATCTTCGGCGGGCTCGTCCAAGAGACCCAGTACTTC
TRBV5-6	TRBD1	TRBJ1-1	16	-	CASSYQSGTALGGAFF	TGTGCCAGCAGCTACCAATCCGGGACAGCCCTCGGAGGAGCTTTCTTT
TRBV5-4	TRBD1	TRBJ2-5	15	few	CASSWRDRGRETQYF	TGTGCCAGCAGCTGGAGAGACAGGGGGCGAGAGACCCAGTACTTC
TRBV12-3/TRBV12-4	-	TRBJ1-1	13	once	CASTGLGDTEAFF	TGTGCCAGCACCGGGTTAGGGGACACTGAAGCTTTCTTT
TRBV6-1	-	TRBJ2-3	16	-	CASSDNGGKQTERQYF	TGTGCCAGCAGTGATAATGGCGGGAAACAGACGGAGAGGCAGTATTTT
TRBV25-1	TRBD1	TRBJ2-7	13	-	CASSGTGGWEQYF	TGTGCCAGCAGTGGGACAGGGGGCTGGGAGCAGTACTTC
TRBV19	TRBD1	TRBJ1-5	18	few	CASSKDRGLGKGVQPQHF	TGTGCCAGTAGTAAAGACAGGGGTTTGGGTAAGGGTGTTCAGCCCCAGCATTTT
TRBV9	-	TRBJ2-7	13	-	CASSVEPGNEQYF	TGTGCCAGCAGCGTAGAGCCAGGTAACGAGCAGTACTTC
TRBV11-2	-	TRBJ1-2	14	-	CASSLDTQAYGYTF	TGTGCCAGCAGCTTAGATACTCAAGCCTATGGCTACACCTTC
TRBV27	TRBD2	TRBJ2-1	12	-	CASKTSVNEQFF	TGTGCCAGCAAGACTAGCGTCAATGAGCAGTTCTTC
TRBV19	-	TRBJ2-2	14	-	CASSMGQYTGELFF	TGTGCCAGTAGTATGGGCCAGTACACCGGGGAGCTGTTTTTT
TRBV27	-	TRBJ2-7	20	-	CASSLSGREYRDRRSYEQYF	TGTGCCAGCAGTTTAAGTGGGAGAGAGTACAGGGATCGGAGGTCCTACGAGCAGTACTTC
TRBV4-1	TRBD1	TRBJ1-1	21	-	CASSQELSVGTGIRRNTEAFF	TGCGCCAGCAGCCAAGAGCTATCTGTGGGGACAGGGATTAGGAGGAACACTGAAGCTTTCTTT
TRBV19	-	TRBJ1-2	15	-	CASSIEPEANYGYTF	TGTGCCAGTAGTATAGAACCAGAAGCGAACTATGGCTACACCTTC
TRBV11-2	TRBD1	TRBJ2-7	12	-	CASSRTGDEQYF	TGTGCCAGCAGCCGGACAGGGGACGAGCAGTACTTC
TRBV19	TRBD1	TRBJ1-3	15	-	CASEPQGGSGNTIYF	TGTGCCAGTGAGCCGCAGGGGGGCTCTGGAAACACCATATATTTT
TRBV2	-	TRBJ2-7	13	once	CASATVAWYEQYF	TGTGCCTCAGCTACGGTAGCCTGGTACGAGCAGTACTTC